These T cell receptor beta chains were read from a single sample in a study of OX40 agonist ivuxolimab in advanced cancers. The method was immunoSEQ multiplex PCR; TCRdb's version includes in-frame clones alone and lacks a portion of them. The table has roughly 75,000 clones, over 90% seen once. Sample: CD4+ or CD8+ T cells sorted from blood, taken in a trial of the OX40 agonist ivuxolimab. The receptor set was obtained from an adult with an advanced solid tumor such as melanoma, head and neck, liver or kidney cancer. CDR3s include the opening cysteine and the closing phenylalanine or tryptophan. Each record gives: D gene, clone size, J gene, V gene, CDR3 length, CDR3 DNA, CDR3 protein. D genes are given only for firm matches. The size of a clone is reported for some rows only, either as once, few or many, or as a class for expanded clones.

TRBD2 - TRBJ2-1 TRBV7-7 15 TGTGCCAGCAGCTTAACTAGCGGGAGCTTCAATGAGCAGTTCTTC CASSLTSGSFNEQFF
- - TRBJ1-6 TRBV27 16 TGTGCCAGCAGTCCAGGACCCAACTCCTATAATTCACCCCTCCACTTT CASSPGPNSYNSPLHF
- - TRBJ2-7 TRBV7-9 13 TGTGCCAGCAGCTACGGGACCACCTACGAGCAGTACTTC CASSYGTTYEQYF
- - TRBJ1-1 TRBV19 12 TGTGCCAGTAGGGAGATGAACACTGAAGCTTTCTTT CASREMNTEAFF
- once TRBJ1-1 TRBV6-5 15 TGTGCCAGCAGTTACTCCCCGAGAACGGGATCTGAAGCTTTCTTT CASSYSPRTGSEAFF
- once TRBJ1-5 TRBV5-8 14 TGTGCCAGCAGCTTTGGAGGGTACAATCAGCCCCAGCATTTT CASSFGGYNQPQHF
- - TRBJ1-6 TRBV4-1 17 TGCGCCAGCAGCCAAGACCCCGGACAGAGGCAAAATTCACCCCTCCACTTT CASSQDPGQRQNSPLHF
- once TRBJ1-2 TRBV6-5 14 TGTGCCAGCAGTGACACCTCGGCCGGCTATGGCTACACCTTC CASSDTSAGYGYTF
- - TRBJ2-3 TRBV9 16 TGTGCCAGCAGCGTAGGGATCAGCGGAGGCACAGATACGCAGTATTTT CASSVGISGGTDTQYF
TRBD1 once TRBJ1-2 TRBV6-5 11 TGTGCCAGCAGACAGGGGTATGGCTACACCTTC CASRQGYGYTF
- - TRBJ2-1 TRBV7-8 15 TGTGCCAGCAGCTTAGCGGGGACGCCTACAAGTGAGCAGTTCTTC CASSLAGTPTSEQFF
TRBD1 - TRBJ2-1 TRBV5-6 15 TGTGCCAGCAGCTTGGGGGACAGGGGGCTCAATGAGCAGTTCTTC CASSLGDRGLNEQFF
- - TRBJ2-1 TRBV27 13 TGTGCCAGCAGTTTATCTATTGGCAATGAGCAGTTCTTC CASSLSIGNEQFF
- - TRBJ2-7 TRBV28 13 TGTGCCAGCACCCTGGAAGGGTCCTACGAGCAGTACTTC CASTLEGSYEQYF
- once TRBJ1-2 TRBV30 14 TGTGCCTGGAGTGAAGCAGGGTTCCTCGATGGCTACACCTTC CAWSEAGFLDGYTF
- - TRBJ1-5 TRBV9 14 TGTGCCAGCAGCCTTCCGGGGGTAAATCAGCCCCAGCATTTT CASSLPGVNQPQHF
TRBD1 once TRBJ1-1 TRBV6-6 14 TGTGCCAGCAGTTGGACAGGGGAGGACACTGAAGCTTTCTTT CASSWTGEDTEAFF
- - TRBJ2-3 TRBV28 14 TGTGCCAGCAGTTTATACGCGGCGGGAGATACGCAGTATTTT CASSLYAAGDTQYF
- - TRBJ1-5 TRBV9 14 TGTGCCAGCAGCGTGGACGATCTCCATCAGCCCCAGCATTTT CASSVDDLHQPQHF
- - TRBJ2-5 TRBV11-3 14 TGTGCCAGCAGCCTACGACAGGCCGAAGAGACCCAGTACTTC CASSLRQAEETQYF
TRBD1 - TRBJ1-3 TRBV2 14 TGTGCCAGCAGTTACAGGGGGCAGTGGGACACCATATATTTT CASSYRGQWDTIYF
- - TRBJ2-5 TRBV4-1 15 TGCGCCAGCAGTTACGGGCCCCTTTACCAAGAGACCCAGTACTTC CASSYGPLYQETQYF
- - TRBJ2-7 TRBV27 15 TGTGCCAGCAGTAAGCGGGACAGTTTCTCCTACGAGCAGTACTTC CASSKRDSFSYEQYF
- - TRBJ1-2 TRBV6-1 13 TGTGCCAGCAACAGGGCTCTGAACTATGGCTACACCTTC CASNRALNYGYTF
TRBD1 - TRBJ2-5 TRBV19 15 TGTGCCAGTGAGGGCACCGGGACAGAGAGAGAGACCCAGTACTTC CASEGTGTERETQYF
- - TRBJ2-2 TRBV29-1 15 TGCAGCGTTGAAGATTCCAGGGTAAACACCGGGGAGCTGTTTTTT CSVEDSRVNTGELFF
- - TRBJ1-1 TRBV4-3 14 TGCGCCAGCAGCCAAGATGAACAGGACACTGAAGCTTTCTTT CASSQDEQDTEAFF
- - TRBJ2-7 TRBV6-1 13 TGTGCCAGCAGTGGTCGGGGGCCCTACGAGCAGTACTTC CASSGRGPYEQYF
- - TRBJ2-7 TRBV6-5 13 TGTGCCAGCAGTACGACAGTTACCTACGAGCAGTACTTC CASSTTVTYEQYF
- - TRBJ1-1 TRBV5-5 14 TGTGCCAGCAGCCCGGCCCAAAGGGGGACTGAAGCTTTCTTT CASSPAQRGTEAFF
- - TRBJ2-1 TRBV27 15 TGTGCCAGCACCCCGGGTATAACCCCCTACAATGAGCAGTTCTTC CASTPGITPYNEQFF